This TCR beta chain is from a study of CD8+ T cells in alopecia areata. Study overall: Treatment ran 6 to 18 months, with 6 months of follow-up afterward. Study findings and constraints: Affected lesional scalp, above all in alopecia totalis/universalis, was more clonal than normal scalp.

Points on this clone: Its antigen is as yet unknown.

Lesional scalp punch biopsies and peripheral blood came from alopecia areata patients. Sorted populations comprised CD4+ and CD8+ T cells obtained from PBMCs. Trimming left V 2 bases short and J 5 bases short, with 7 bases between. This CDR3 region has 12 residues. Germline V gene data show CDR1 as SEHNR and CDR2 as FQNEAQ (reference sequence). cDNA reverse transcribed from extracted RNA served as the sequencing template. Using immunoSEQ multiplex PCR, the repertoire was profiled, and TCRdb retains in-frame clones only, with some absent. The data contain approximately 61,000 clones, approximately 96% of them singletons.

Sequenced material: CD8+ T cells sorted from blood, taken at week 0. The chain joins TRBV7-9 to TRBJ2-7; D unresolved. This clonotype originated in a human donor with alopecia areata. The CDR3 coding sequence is TGTGCCAGCAGCTTACAAGGGCACGAGCAGTACTTC. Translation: CASSLQGHEQYF.